The 24 T cell receptor beta chains reported below all come from one sample, sequenced in a study of cytotoxic CD8 clonotypes in ibrutinib-treated CLL. Libraries were prepared by immunoSEQ multiplex PCR; TCRdb keeps only in-frame clonotypes and omits some of them. The repertoire holds some 160,000 clones, with approximately 80% as singletons. The material sequenced was PBMCs, taken after 12 months of ibrutinib treatment. These TCRs come from a human donor with chronic lymphocytic leukemia.

This chain uses TRBV28 with TRBJ1-5; the D gene is possibly TRBD1 (6 bases). This CDR3 is built from 15 residues. The V gene's germline CDR1 is MDHEN and CDR2 SYDVKM. V was shortened by 3 bases and J by 2 bases, with 11 bases between the two germline ends. This chain's CDR3 is CASSLGGGGNQPQHF. CDR3 coding DNA: TGTGCCAGCAGTTTGGGGGGGGGCGGCAATCAGCCCCAGCATTTT.

The chain uses TRBV5-4 and TRBJ2-7, with TRBD1 matching over 8 bases. The CDR3 sequence is 15 residues long. J was trimmed by 1 base and V by 3 bases; bases with no gene match: 6. Germline CDR1 and CDR2: SGHNT and YYREEE (reference sequence). The CDR3 bases are TGTGCCAGCAGCTCTCCGGGACAGGCATCCTACGAGCAGTACTTC. It is translated as CASSSPGQASYEQYF. Based on the CDR3 plus reference TRBV5-4 and TRBJ2-7, the full variable domain is ETGVTQSPTHLIKTRGQQVTLRCSSQSGHNTVSWYQQALGQGPQFIFQYYREEENGRGNFPPRFSGLQFPNYSSELNVNALELDDSALYLCASSSPGQASYEQYFGPGTRLTVT.

The chain joins TRBV6-6 to TRBJ1-4, with TRBD1 as a possible D gene (6 bases). The germline V gene has CDR1 MNHNY and CDR2 SVGAGI (reference sequence). Deletions cut 5 bases from V and 7 bases from J, with 17 bases between. CDR3 length: 15 residues. The CDR3 protein is CASSGQTPGGEKLFF. DNA for the CDR3: TGTGCCAGCAGTGGACAGACCCCGGGCGGTGAAAAACTGTTTTTT.

The rearrangement links TRBV28 to TRBJ1-5; D not resolved. Germline CDR1 reads MDHEN; CDR2 reads SYDVKM. CDR3 length: 15 residues. V lost 5 bases and J 0 bases, leaving 11 bases between the germline ends. CDR3 nucleotide sequence: TGTGCCAGCAGTGTGTCGGGGTATAGCAATCAGCCCCAGCATTTT. Its protein product is CASSVSGYSNQPQHF.

This chain joins TRBV4-3 and TRBJ2-7, with 9 bases lining up with TRBD1. Germline-derived CDR1 and CDR2 are LGHNA and YSLEER. The CDR3 totals 17 residues. J was trimmed by 7 bases and V by 0 bases; bases with no gene match: 13. The CDR3 is CASSQDPMDRGLGEQYF. Here the CDR3 DNA reads TGCGCCAGCAGCCAAGATCCAATGGACAGGGGATTGGGGGAGCAGTACTTC.

The chain has TRBV5-1 and TRBJ2-3, with D perhaps matching TRBD1 or TRBD2 (5 bases each). The germline V gene has CDR1 SGHRS and CDR2 YFSETQ. V lost 4 bases to trimming and J lost 2 bases, with 14 bases between them. The CDR3 spans 15 residues. The CDR3 is CASSGGEVLTDTQYF. DNA for the CDR3: TGCGCCAGCAGCGGGGGAGAGGTACTCACAGATACGCAGTATTTT.

This chain joins TRBV7-9 and TRBJ2-5, with TRBD1 matching 8 bases. V trimming: 1 base; J trimming: 5 bases; junction bases outside the gene matches: 9. Germline-derived CDR1 and CDR2 are SEHNR and FQNEAQ (reference sequence). The CDR3 is 16 residues long. Here the CDR3 DNA reads TGTGCCAGCAGCTTAGAGGGTACAGGGGGTACGGAGACCCAGTACTTC. Encoded protein: CASSLEGTGGTETQYF. The complete variable domain, with remaining parts taken from reference TRBV7-9 and TRBJ2-5, reads DTGVSQNPRHKITKRGQNVTFRCDPISEHNRLYWYRQTLGQGPEFLTYFQNEAQLEKSRLLSDRFSAERPKGSFSTLEIQRTEQGDSAMYLCASSLEGTGGTETQYFGPGTRLLVL.

V gene TRBV11-2 combines with J gene TRBJ2-3; no clear D. With 1 base removed from V and 1 base from J, the gap between germline ends came to 6 bases. Germline V CDR1 and CDR2: SGHAT, FQNNGV. The CDR3 runs 14 residues. CDR3 nucleotides: TGTGCCAGCAGCTTAGCTTCGGGCACAGATACGCAGTATTTT. This encodes CASSLASGTDTQYF.

This sequence joins TRBV5-1 and TRBJ2-1, with TRBD1 matching 8 bases. CDR1 is SGHRS and CDR2 is YFSETQ in the germline V gene. V shed 4 bases and J 4 bases; nucleotides not matched to a gene: 4. The length of the CDR3 is 14 residues. CDR3 sequence reads: CASSRTGNYNEQFF. DNA for the CDR3: TGCGCCAGCAGCCGGACAGGGAATTACAATGAGCAGTTCTTC. Using reference TRBV5-1 and TRBJ2-1 for the parts outside the CDR3, the full variable domain is KAGVTQTPRYLIKTRGQQVTLSCSPISGHRSVSWYQQTPGQGLQFLFEYFSETQRNKGNFPGRFSGRQFSNSRSEMNVSTLELGDSALYLCASSRTGNYNEQFFGPGTRLTVL.

This sequence joins TRBV19 and TRBJ2-5, with TRBD2 identical over 9 bases. Trimming cost V 5 bases and J 5 bases; bases outside gene matches: 3. Germline-derived CDR1 and CDR2 are LNHDA and SQIVND (reference sequence). This CDR3 has 13 residues. The DNA of the CDR3 is TGTGCCAGTAGTTCTAGCGGGAAGGAGACCCAGTACTTC. Its translation: CASSSSGKETQYF.

The genes are TRBV18 and TRBJ1-5; the D gene is possibly TRBD1 (6 bases). In germline, CDR1 is KGHSH, CDR2 LQKENI. This CDR3 has 15 amino acids. V lost 2 bases and J 5 bases, leaving 13 bases between the germline ends. CDR3 nucleotides: TGTGCCAGCTCACCATGGGAACAGGGAGATCAGCCCCAGCATTTT. As protein: CASSPWEQGDQPQHF.

CDR3 DNA: TGTGCCAGTAGTCTGGGACAGGGCTACAATGAGCAGTTCTTC. It codes for CASSLGQGYNEQFF. The V and J genes are TRBV19 and TRBJ2-1; 9 bases agree with TRBD1. The CDR3 covers 14 residues. With V trimmed by 5 bases and J by 3 bases, 2 bases remained unmatched. Germline loops: CDR1 LNHDA, CDR2 SQIVND (reference sequence).

This chain links TRBV11-2 with TRBJ2-5, with no clear D. There are 13 residues in the CDR3. CDR1 and CDR2 (germline): SGHAT, FQNNGV. Trimming cost V 2 bases and J 5 bases, with 9 bases left between them. Here the CDR3 DNA reads TGTGCCAGCAGCTTAAATCAGTTCGAGACCCAGTACTTC. Translation gives CASSLNQFETQYF.

This chain links TRBV7-2 with TRBJ2-5; either TRBD1 or TRBD2 may fit D (6 bases each). The CDR3 is made up of 14 amino acids. Germline-derived CDR1 and CDR2 are SGHTA and FQGNSA. V was clipped by 0 bases and J by 5 bases, with 10 bases between them. The CDR3 nucleotides are TGTGCCAGCAGCTTAGCGGGGGGCGGGGAGACCCAGTACTTC. This translates into CASSLAGGGETQYF.

This rearrangement joins TRBV6-6 to TRBJ1-2; 7 bases agree with TRBD1. Germline trimming cut 5 bases from V and 0 bases from J; bases unmatched to any gene: 3. Per the germline V gene, CDR1 is MNHNY and CDR2 is SVGAGI (reference sequence). The CDR3 spans 14 residues. CDR3 in DNA: TGTGCCAGCAGTCGGGGACAGACTAACTATGGCTACACCTTC. Translation gives CASSRGQTNYGYTF.

This clone appeared a single time. The chain combines TRBV6-1 with TRBJ2-7; 8 bases agree with TRBD2. Trimming at V came to 6 bases and at J to 4 bases, leaving 11 bases not matched to a gene. The CDR3 runs to 15 residues. In germline, CDR1 is MNHNS, CDR2 SASEGT. The CDR3 nucleotides read TGTGCCAGCAGCCTAGCGGCTAGCGGGTTGTACGAGCAGTACTTC. Its translation: CASSLAASGLYEQYF.

This clone was seen a handful of times. V is TRBV9 and J is TRBJ1-4, with 8 bases matching TRBD1. Germline assignment: CDR1 SGDLS and CDR2 YYNGEE. The trim removed 3 bases at V and 3 bases at J, leaving 13 bases unmatched. The CDR3 is made up of 18 amino acids. In DNA, the CDR3 is TGTGCCAGCAGCGCCCCAACACCCGGACAGGGATCTAATGAAAAACTGTTTTTT. Encoded protein: CASSAPTPGQGSNEKLFF.

The V call is TRBV30, the J call TRBJ2-3, with 7 nucleotides matching TRBD1. Germline V lookup: CDR1 GTSNPN, CDR2 SVGIG (reference sequence). CDR3 length: 14 residues. With V trimmed by 3 bases and J by 3 bases, 6 bases remained unmatched. The CDR3 sequence: CAWRLAGGTDTQYF. The CDR3 DNA follows: TGTGCCTGGAGGTTGGCAGGGGGAACAGATACGCAGTATTTT. Based on the CDR3 plus reference TRBV30 and TRBJ2-3, the full variable domain is SQTIHQWPATLVQPVGSPLSLECTVEGTSNPNLYWYRQAAGRGLQLLFYSVGIGQISSEVPQNLSASRPQDRQFILSSKKLLLSDSGFYLCAWRLAGGTDTQYFGPGTRLTVL.

This chain joins TRBV7-9 and TRBJ1-6, with 10 positions matching TRBD1. The CDR3 is 15 residues long. In germline, CDR1 is SEHNR, CDR2 FQNEAQ (reference sequence). After removal of 4 bases from V and 8 bases from J, the junction contained 5 bases not matched to a gene. The CDR3: CASSSSGTGDSPLHF. The DNA of the CDR3 is TGTGCCAGCAGCTCCTCCGGGACAGGGGATTCACCCCTCCACTTT.

This clone was observed a single time. The rearrangement uses TRBV5-1 and TRBJ2-2, with a weak D call TRBD1 (5 bases). Trimming removed 4 bases at V and 6 bases at J, with 22 bases between. The CDR3 has 17 amino acids. CDR1 is SGHRS and CDR2 is YFSETQ in the germline V gene. The CDR3 bases are TGCGCCAGCAGCCCCCAGTCGGGCAGGGTCATAGCCGGGGAGCTGTTTTTT. This encodes CASSPQSGRVIAGELFF. Drawing the rest from reference TRBV5-1 and TRBJ2-2, the complete variable domain is KAGVTQTPRYLIKTRGQQVTLSCSPISGHRSVSWYQQTPGQGLQFLFEYFSETQRNKGNFPGRFSGRQFSNSRSEMNVSTLELGDSALYLCASSPQSGRVIAGELFFGEGSRLTVL.

This chain uses TRBV7-9 with TRBJ1-2; D call uncertain. Germline loops: CDR1 SEHNR, CDR2 FQNEAQ (reference sequence). The V and J ends lost 1 base and 4 bases respectively, with 10 bases between them. The CDR3 has 14 amino acids. This chain's CDR3 is CASSLDIASYGYTF. The CDR3 nucleotides read TGTGCCAGCAGCTTAGACATAGCTTCCTATGGCTACACCTTC.

The V call is TRBV6-1, the J call TRBJ1-1; a possible D gene is TRBD1 (5 bases). Germline assignment: CDR1 MNHNS and CDR2 SASEGT. Between the trimmed V and J ends, which lost 2 bases and 10 bases, there was a span of 14 bases. The CDR3 totals 13 residues. The CDR3 protein is CASSEQGIFRAFF. CDR3 in DNA: TGTGCCAGCAGTGAACAGGGAATATTTCGAGCTTTCTTT.

The chain couples TRBV2 to TRBJ1-2, with D tentatively TRBD1 (6 bases). V gave up 1 base and J gave up 6 bases, with 9 bases separating them. CDR1 is SNHLY, CDR2 FYNNEI, per germline. The CDR3 loop spans 13 amino acids. CDR3 sequence reads: CASSEDRVDGYTF. The CDR3 DNA reads as TGTGCCAGCAGTGAAGACAGGGTGGATGGCTACACCTTC.

The rearrangement joins TRBV13 to TRBJ1-1, with D possibly matching TRBD1 (6 bases). The V gene lost 5 bases and the J gene lost 7 bases, with 11 bases spanning the gap. The germline V gene has CDR1 PRHDT and CDR2 FYEKMQ (reference sequence). The CDR3 has 12 residues. Here the CDR3 reads CASSIRQVEAFF. As DNA, the CDR3 is TGTGCCAGCAGCATTAGACAGGTTGAAGCTTTCTTT.